The clone carrying this T cell receptor beta chain occurred many times. What it binds is unknown. Pregnancy or lactation, uncontrolled infections and other autoimmune diseases were grounds for excluding patients. RNA transcripts provided the template for amplifying TCR beta CDR3 regions. RT-PCR in the first round used HTBI primers; a second-round multiplex PCR followed. MiXCR was run by TCRdb on the multiplex PCR reads, yielding one entry per CDR3 protein. The repertoire consists of about 380,000 distinct CDR3 sequences, with approximately 15% occurring once and the leading ten covering approximately 7%. This record belongs to a study of Graves' ophthalmopathy and Graves' hyperthyroidism. Findings and limits, study-wide: The model's ophthalmopathy progression predictions had around 67% sensitivity and about 72% specificity. Among thyroid clonotypes expanded above 0.001 frequency, most also appeared in blood.

The CDR3 loop spans 15 amino acids. The V gene's germline CDR1 is LNHDA and CDR2 SQIVND (reference sequence). V trimming: 6 bases; J trimming: 4 bases; junction bases outside the gene matches: 4. This chain connects TRBV19 to TRBJ2-5; 14 bases are shared with TRBD2. This clonotype was obtained from a young woman with stable Graves' hyperthyroidism. Sequenced sample: peripheral blood. CDR3 in DNA: TGTGCCAGTAGCGGACTAGCGGGGGGATCAGAGACCCAGTACTTC. Encoded protein: CASSGLAGGSETQYF.